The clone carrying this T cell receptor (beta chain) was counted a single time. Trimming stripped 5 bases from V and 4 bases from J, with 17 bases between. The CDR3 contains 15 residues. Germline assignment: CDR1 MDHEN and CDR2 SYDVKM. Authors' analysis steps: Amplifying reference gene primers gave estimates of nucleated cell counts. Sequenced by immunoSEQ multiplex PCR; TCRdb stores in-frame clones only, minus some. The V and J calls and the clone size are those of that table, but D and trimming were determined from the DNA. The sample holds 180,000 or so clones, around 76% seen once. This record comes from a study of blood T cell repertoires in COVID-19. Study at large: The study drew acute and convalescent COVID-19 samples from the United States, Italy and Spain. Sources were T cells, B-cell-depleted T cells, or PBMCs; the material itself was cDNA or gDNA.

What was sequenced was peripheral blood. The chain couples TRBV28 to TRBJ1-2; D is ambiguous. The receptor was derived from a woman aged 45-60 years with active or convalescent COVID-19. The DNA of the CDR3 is TGTGCCAGCAGTCCCGGACTGTCACATCTCTATGGCTACACCTTC. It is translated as CASSPGLSHLYGYTF.